This is a list of T cell receptor beta chains from one sample in a study of blood T cell repertoires in COVID-19. Generated by immunoSEQ multiplex PCR, the TCRdb table keeps only in-frame clones and is missing some. The repertoire consists of approximately 280,000 clones, with approximately 91% occurring once and the leading ten covering around 13%. The sequenced sample consisted of peripheral blood. The receptors shown here come from a woman between 55 and 75 years old with acute or convalescent COVID-19. Each CDR3 is given with its conserved first and last residue. The order of the fields is V gene, J gene, clone size, D gene, CDR3 protein, CDR3 DNA. A D gene is named only where the DNA matches it firmly. The listing skips clone size in some rows; elsewhere it reads once, few, many or a size class.

TRBV13	TRBJ2-4	once	.	CASSFPGQGFENIQYF	TGTGCCAGCAGCTTCCCGGGGCAGGGGTTTGAAAACATTCAGTACTTC
TRBV4-1	TRBJ2-3	.	.	CASSQQGNTDTQYF	TGCGCCAGCAGCCAACAGGGTAACACAGATACGCAGTATTTT
TRBV10-3	TRBJ1-5	.	.	CAISEEGGNQPQHF	TGTGCCATCAGTGAGGAGGGGGGGAATCAGCCCCAGCATTTT
TRBV6-5	TRBJ2-7	.	.	CASSLQGTYEQYF	TGTGCCAGCAGCTTACAGGGTACCTACGAGCAGTACTTC
TRBV19	TRBJ2-2	.	TRBD2	CASSFRTSGRALGELFF	TGTGCCAGTAGTTTCCGGACTAGCGGGAGGGCCCTCGGGGAGCTGTTTTTT
TRBV5-1	TRBJ2-5	once	TRBD2	CASSIGTSGNIETQYF	TGCGCCAGCAGCATCGGGACTAGCGGAAATATCGAGACCCAGTACTTC
TRBV5-4	TRBJ1-1	few	.	CASSSRGRPGTEAFF	TGTGCCAGCAGCAGCCGCGGGCGACCGGGCACTGAAGCTTTCTTT
TRBV28	TRBJ2-5	once	TRBD2	CASSARRAGGPRQETQYF	TGTGCCAGCAGTGCCCGGAGGGCGGGAGGGCCGAGGCAAGAGACCCAGTACTTC
TRBV19	TRBJ1-5	.	.	CASSLQGKGNQPQHF	TGTGCCAGTAGTCTCCAGGGAAAGGGCAATCAGCCCCAGCATTTT
TRBV7-2	TRBJ2-4	.	.	CASSLPGENIQYF	TGTGCCAGCAGCCTTCCAGGGGAAAACATTCAGTACTTC
TRBV3-1/TRBV3-2	TRBJ1-3	.	.	CASSHKQGPEYTIYF	TGTGCCAGCAGCCACAAGCAGGGGCCCGAATACACCATATATTTT
TRBV2	TRBJ1-2	.	TRBD1	CASSRGKVYGYTF	TGTGCCAGCAGCAGGGGGAAAGTCTATGGCTACACCTTC
TRBV7-2	TRBJ2-2	once	TRBD1	CASSPTGDSAGELFF	TGTGCCAGCAGCCCTACAGGGGATAGCGCCGGGGAGCTGTTTTTT
TRBV24-1	TRBJ1-2	.	TRBD1	CATSDPTGTDYGYTF	TGTGCCACCAGTGATCCGACAGGGACAGACTATGGCTACACCTTC
TRBV6-1	TRBJ1-5	.	.	CASSDRDKKPQHF	TGTGCCAGCAGTGACCGGGACAAGAAGCCCCAGCATTTT